The present T cell receptor (beta chain) was sequenced within a study of early stage breast cancer tumors. Within the sample, this clone is medium-sized. Its antigen remains unknown. This table comes from immunoSEQ multiplex PCR, and its TCRdb copy is limited to in-frame clones, with some not included. The sample lists about 25,000 clones, about 70% occurring once. Germline trimming cut 3 bases from V and 4 bases from J; bases unmatched to any gene: 7. There are 15 residues in the CDR3. The germline CDR1 and CDR2 sequences are SGHTA and FQGNSA. Findings of the study overall: Commonly generated sequences made up most enriched TCRB sequences shared between patients.

The source material was breast tumor tissue. This clonotype was obtained from a person aged 55 to 75 with breast cancer. V is TRBV7-2 and J is TRBJ2-7; 9 bases are a match to TRBD1. The CDR3 region is CASSLGQGHGYEQYF. In nucleotides, the CDR3 is TGTGCCAGCAGCTTGGGACAGGGTCACGGGTACGAGCAGTACTTC.